This section outlines one TCR beta chain sequence together with its context. Its antigen remains unknown. The CDR3 sequence is 12 residues long. V was cut by 5 bases and J by 7 bases, with 6 bases left in between. Germline CDR1 SEHNR, CDR2 FQNEAQ (reference sequence). The sample comes from a study of post-analysis software for immune sequencing data. Study context: The patients showed relapsing-remitting, secondary progressive and progressive-relapsing multiple sclerosis courses.

The study, taken as a whole, reports: Five TRBV segments occurring more often in patients than controls included TRBV5-6, TRBV5-1 and TRBV20-1. Significantly lower normalized Chao1 diversity was seen in multiple sclerosis patients than in controls. F-measure co-clustering was strong for batch-matched samples.

Carried by the TCR beta cDNA libraries were unique molecular identifiers. Researchers reported roughly 510,000 cDNA molecules coming from around 1 to 9.1 million T cells. From the PCR reads, TCRdb called clonotypes with MiXCR, one entry per CDR3 protein. The profile covers approximately 440,000 distinct CDR3 sequences, with under 55% appearing a single time and 9% to 14% taken by the ten largest. V and J are TRBV7-9 and TRBJ1-6; D is undetermined. This clonotype was obtained from a girl between 10 and 17 years old with multiple sclerosis. Sequences were obtained from blood. Written as DNA, the CDR3 is TGTGCCAGCAGCCCCGAAAATTCACCCCTCCACTTT. Translating it yields CASSPENSPLHF.